Described below is a single T cell receptor beta chain sequence and its context. Its cognate antigen is unknown. This specimen includes other DNA sequences encoding the same CDR3. This sample was taken from a study of T cell responses to AZD1222 COVID-19 vaccine. Findings and limits, study-wide: Rises in breadth and depth of Spike-specific TCRs came after two AZD1222 doses. Donors were largely white British and mainly female; clonal diversity was possibly underestimated. Spike was spanned by vaccine-associated CD4 TCRs, which were dominant at 160-218 and 743-854.

Measured with immunoSEQ multiplex PCR; TCRdb has only the in-frame clones, and not every one. Of roughly 130,000 clones in the sample, roughly 90% were seen once. CDR1 SGHTA and CDR2 FQGNSA come from the germline V gene. V was shortened by 5 bases and J by 3 bases, with 5 bases between the two germline ends. The CDR3 length is 11 residues. The origin of this receptor is an adult in good health. This sequence joins TRBV7-2 and TRBJ2-7; maybe TRBD1 (5 bases). Sequenced here: peripheral blood, sampled on day 0 of AZD1222 vaccination. The CDR3 coding sequence is TGTGCCAGCAGCGACAGCTACGAGCAGTACTTC. Protein sequence: CASSDSYEQYF.